This T cell receptor (beta chain) was identified during a study of blood T cell repertoires in COVID-19. Germline lookup yields CDR1 KGHDR and CDR2 SFDVKD. The CDR3 runs 16 residues. V shed 5 bases, J shed 0 bases, and the junction held 5 bases outside the gene matches. The data were produced by immunoSEQ multiplex PCR, yet TCRdb's version contains in-frame clones alone and is incomplete. The data hold roughly 91,000 clones, with over 80% observed a single time. Input material: peripheral blood. The receptor comes from a man between 65 and 85 years old with active or convalescent COVID-19. V usage is TRBV24-1 and J usage is TRBJ2-1; TRBD1 matches at 8 bases. The CDR3 nucleotides read TGTGCCACCAGTGTCTCGGACAGGGACTCCTACAATGAGCAGTTCTTC. Its protein product is CATSVSDRDSYNEQFF.